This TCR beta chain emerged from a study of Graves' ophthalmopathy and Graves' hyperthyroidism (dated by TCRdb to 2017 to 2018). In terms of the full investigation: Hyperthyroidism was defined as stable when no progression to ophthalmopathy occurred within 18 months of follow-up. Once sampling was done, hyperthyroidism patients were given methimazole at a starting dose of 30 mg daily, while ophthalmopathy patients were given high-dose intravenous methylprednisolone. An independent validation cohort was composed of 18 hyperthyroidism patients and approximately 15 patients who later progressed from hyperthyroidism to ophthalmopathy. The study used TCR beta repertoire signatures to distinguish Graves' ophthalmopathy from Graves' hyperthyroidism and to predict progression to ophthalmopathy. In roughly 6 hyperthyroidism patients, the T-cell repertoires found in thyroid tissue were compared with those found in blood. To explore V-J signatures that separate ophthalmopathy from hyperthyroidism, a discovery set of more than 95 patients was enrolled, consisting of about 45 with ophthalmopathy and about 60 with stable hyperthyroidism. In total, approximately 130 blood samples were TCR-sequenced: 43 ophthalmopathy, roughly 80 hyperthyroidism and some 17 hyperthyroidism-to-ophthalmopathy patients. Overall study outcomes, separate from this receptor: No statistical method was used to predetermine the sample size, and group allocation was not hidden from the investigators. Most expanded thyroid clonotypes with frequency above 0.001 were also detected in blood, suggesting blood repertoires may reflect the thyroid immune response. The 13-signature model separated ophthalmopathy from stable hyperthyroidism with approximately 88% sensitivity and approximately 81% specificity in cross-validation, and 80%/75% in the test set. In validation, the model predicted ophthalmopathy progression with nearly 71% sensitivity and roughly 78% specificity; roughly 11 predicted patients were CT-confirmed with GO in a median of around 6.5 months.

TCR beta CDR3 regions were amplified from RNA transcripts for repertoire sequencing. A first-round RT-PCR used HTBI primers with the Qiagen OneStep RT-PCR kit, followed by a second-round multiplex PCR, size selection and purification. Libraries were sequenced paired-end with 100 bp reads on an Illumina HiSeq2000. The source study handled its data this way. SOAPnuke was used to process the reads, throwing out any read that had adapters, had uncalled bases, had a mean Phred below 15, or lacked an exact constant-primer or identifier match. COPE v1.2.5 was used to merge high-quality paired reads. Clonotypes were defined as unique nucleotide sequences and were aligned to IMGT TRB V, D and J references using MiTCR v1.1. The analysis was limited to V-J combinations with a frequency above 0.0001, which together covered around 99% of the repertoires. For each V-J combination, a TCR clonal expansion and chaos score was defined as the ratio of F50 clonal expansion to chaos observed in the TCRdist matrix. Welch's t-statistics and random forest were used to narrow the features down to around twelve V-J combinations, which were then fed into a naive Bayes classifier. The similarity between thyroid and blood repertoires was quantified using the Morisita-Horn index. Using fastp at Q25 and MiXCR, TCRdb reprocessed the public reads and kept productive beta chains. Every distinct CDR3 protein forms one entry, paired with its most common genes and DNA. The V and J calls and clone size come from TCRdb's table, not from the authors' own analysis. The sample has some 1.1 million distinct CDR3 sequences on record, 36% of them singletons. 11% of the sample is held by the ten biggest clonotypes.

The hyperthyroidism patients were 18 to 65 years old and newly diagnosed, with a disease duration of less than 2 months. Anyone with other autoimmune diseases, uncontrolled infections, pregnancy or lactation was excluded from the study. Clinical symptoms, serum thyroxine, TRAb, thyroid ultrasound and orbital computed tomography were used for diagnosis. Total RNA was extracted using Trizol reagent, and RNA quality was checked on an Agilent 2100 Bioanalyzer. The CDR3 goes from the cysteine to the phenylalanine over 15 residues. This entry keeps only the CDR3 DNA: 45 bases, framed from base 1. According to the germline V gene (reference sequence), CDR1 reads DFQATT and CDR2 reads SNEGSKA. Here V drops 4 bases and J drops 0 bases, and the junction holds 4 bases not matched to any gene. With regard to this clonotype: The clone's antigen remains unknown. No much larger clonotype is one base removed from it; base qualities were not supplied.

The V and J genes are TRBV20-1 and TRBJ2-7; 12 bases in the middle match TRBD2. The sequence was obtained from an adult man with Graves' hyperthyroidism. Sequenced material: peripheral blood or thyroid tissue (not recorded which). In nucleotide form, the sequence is TGCAGTGCTATAGGACTAGCGGGATACTCCTACGAGCAGTACTTC. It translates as CSAIGLAGYSYEQYF.